This T cell receptor beta chain is drawn from a study of CD8+ T cells in alopecia areata. cDNA prepared by RNA extraction and subsequent reverse transcription served as the template for sequencing. Assay: immunoSEQ multiplex PCR; the TCRdb copy retains only in-frame clones and omits some. The table includes under 200,000 clones, 50% to 70% detected once. This clone was counted between two and nine times. Treatment noted: oral pan-JAK inhibitor, 5-10 mg twice daily. Obtained from alopecia areata patients were lesional scalp punch biopsies along with peripheral blood. PBMCs provided sorted CD4+ and CD8+ T cells. Sample: CD4+ T cells sorted from blood, taken at week 4, from a patient treated with tofacitinib. This sequence originates from a human donor with alopecia areata.

The CDR3 sequence is CASSYDTGTGRNEQFF. The CDR3 region has the DNA TGCGCCAGCAGCTATGACACCGGGACAGGGAGGAATGAGCAGTTCTTC. The V gene is TRBV5-1, the J gene TRBJ2-1; 9 bases fit TRBD1. This CDR3 is 16 amino acids long. Germline loops: CDR1 SGHRS, CDR2 YFSETQ. The trim removed 3 bases at V and 7 bases at J, leaving 11 bases unmatched.